This T cell receptor beta chain was captured in a study of coeliac disease. Clones were read by immunoSEQ multiplex PCR, and TCRdb kept only the in-frame ones, dropping some. The table records about 4,500 clones, about three fifths of them present only once. The CDR3 totals 15 residues. V lost 2 bases and J 0 bases, leaving 11 bases between the germline ends. Per germline, CDR1 KGHSH and CDR2 LQKENI. Study results and caveats: TRB repertoires were largely private, with most amino acid sequences found in only one sample. Lower clonality than controls marked TRB and TRG repertoires from active celiac intraepithelial and lamina propria samples. Lamina propria and intraepithelial cell fractions may contain each other's cells.

As for this clone: Its specificity is not known.

The J gene is TRBJ2-7, the V gene TRBV18; D uncertain. This receptor was identified in a woman in her late teens or twenties with active celiac disease. Sequenced material: intraepithelial lymphocytes from the gut. CDR3 bases: TGTGCCAGCTCACCAGTCTCCCCTCGCTCCTACGAGCAGTACTTC. Residues: CASSPVSPRSYEQYF. The full variable domain, completed using reference TRBV18 and TRBJ2-7, is NAGVMQNPRHLVRRRGQEARLRCSPMKGHSHVYWYRQLPEEGLKFMVYLQKENIIDESGMPKERFSAEFPKEGPSILRIQQVVRGDSAAYFCASSPVSPRSYEQYFGPGTRLTVT.